This T cell receptor beta chain was sequenced in a study of cytomegalovirus exposure and HLA in healthy donors (dated by TCRdb to about 2017). Background for the entire study: An earlier analysis of approximately 640 of the donors reported about 250 Gb of sequence data and some 100 million unique TCR beta sequences from 190 million or so T cells. A later analysis re-examined previously published TCR beta repertoires from more than 550 donors and added high-resolution HLA genotyping to investigate patterns of TCR occurrence. Among the roughly 390 genotyped donors, 81% belonged to the genetic ancestry cluster associated with self-reported Caucasian donors. High-throughput TCR immunosequencing, statistical association of individual TCRs with disease status, and machine learning were combined to predict cytomegalovirus infection status. An earlier analysis of 450 to 750 of the donors used high-throughput TCR beta sequencing to judge whether each TCR beta V gene segment behaved as functional or pseudogenic. About five DR-DQ haplotypes were handled as single units for association and clustering because linkage in the cohort was strong. On average, roughly 250,000 unique TCR beta nucleotide sequences were sequenced per donor among 398 genotyped donors of the cohort, with around 19% of those sequences being non-productive. The aim of the study was to test whether cataloging public T cell receptors could identify signatures of past pathogen exposure. Every repertoire in the discovery cohort had been generated on one and the same sequencing platform. Rather than using new phenotypic data, the later analysis identified candidate immune exposures from TCR beta sequences and from how often those sequences occurred across donors. In addition to the first cohort of 666 subjects, a separate validation cohort of approximately 130 different subjects was used. In a later genetic analysis, genome-wide SNP genotypes for about 55% of the roughly 700 donors were used, and that subset was treated as a discovery cohort. HLA typing covered class I and class II loci at four-digit resolution. The number of typed donors differed by locus: roughly 629-640 for A, B, C, DRB1 and DQB1; 522 for DQA1; 606 for DPA1; and 400 to 480 for DPB1. Donor age, sex, ethnicity and CMV serostatus were compiled alongside the repertoire data. Using immunosequencing, the study profiled T cell repertoires from 500 to 800 subjects and related those repertoires to cytomegalovirus serostatus. Around 320 gigabases of sequencing data and 80 million or so unique TCR sequences were included in an early release covering 500 to 750 HLA-typed donors.

Notes on this clone: Its antigen remains undetermined. Base qualities are not provided; no much larger clone lies one nucleotide away.

The investigation overall reported the following: V-gene and J-gene trimming of TCR beta chains was associated with a missense DCLRE1C variant in a later genetic analysis, and the association was replicated in an independent cohort. It was suggested by the authors that the approach could potentially be generalized to other disease states and immunological phenotypes. In vitro tests confirmed that a few of the cytomegalovirus-associated TCR beta chains recognize cytomegalovirus antigens. A further reported finding was that TCR beta sequences accurately predicted the HLA-A and HLA-B alleles for most subjects in the first cohort. The study gave a list of under 200 TCR beta chains associated with cytomegalovirus. Compared with equally common non-associated chains, HLA-associated TCR beta chains in a later analysis were more clonally expanded and had lower generation probabilities. For the cohort, immune exposure information was limited to CMV serostatus. Correlated functional status among segregating V segments might be attributable to linkage disequilibrium, but an unknown experimental factor could not be ruled out. Compared with the approximately 670-donor mean, donors in an Asian-associated ancestry cluster had fewer N-insertions in productive TCRs, according to a later genetic analysis. The earlier analysis of almost 600 of the donors excluded roughly 17 rarely observed V segments, including chromosome 9 orphons, because counts were too low. A cluster of highly shared sequence variants was judged likely to be a technical artifact of the sequencing pipeline. An earlier analysis of 587 of the donors showed that most TCR beta V segments appeared in productive rearrangements either about 87% or about 30% of the time, which broadly matched IMGT annotations. Cytomegalovirus status was reported to be diagnosed by the classifier with high specificity and sensitivity in both the original and validation cohorts. Only TCR beta chains were sequenced in this cohort, and the absence of alpha or paired-chain data limited detectable features. Some IMGT-functional V segments, including TRBV6-2 and TRBV6-3, could not be told apart with the 87-base-pair reads, so those segments were excluded. Assigning TCR associations to individual alleles was difficult when HLA alleles, especially DR and DQ, strongly co-occurred. In a later analysis, TCR association rates were found to vary across HLA loci, with the most associated TCRs seen for DRB1 alleles and the fewest for HLA-C alleles. The presence/absence analyses assumed that sequencing depth was roughly uniform across donors, and that assumption may not be true. While some public TCRs were present in many individuals, most TCR sequences turned up only very rarely across donors. A later analysis reported that several top co-occurrence clusters appeared linked to parvovirus B19, influenza, CMV and Epstein-Barr virus. Most CMV-associated TCR beta chains appeared to be HLA-restricted in a later analysis, and the HLA associations seemed to be driven largely by CMV exposure. At a false discovery rate of 0.05, a later analysis linked roughly 17,000 TCR beta sequences to specific HLA alleles. Because HLA typing was unavailable for some donors at each locus, only the typed subset was used in association tests.

In total, 666 healthy bone marrow donors made up the cohort. Cohort members were all nominally healthy when sampled, although unrecorded immune exposures were likely present. The donor tested CMV seronegative and was one of the 352 seronegative cohort members. Each donor provided a peripheral blood sample, and peripheral blood mononuclear cells were used for TCR beta sequencing. The Qiagen DNeasy Blood Extraction Kit was used to extract genomic DNA from the blood cell samples. There are 12 amino acids in the CDR3, from cysteine to phenylalanine inclusive. The sequence is cut down to CDR3 DNA, 36 bases in frame from base 1. V and J are truncated by 0 bases and 16 bases respectively, leaving an intervening sequence of 12 bases. Library creation used the immunoSEQ multiplex PCR assay. The multiplex PCR relied on a mix of 60 forward primers for TCR Vbeta segments and 13 reverse primers for TCR Jbeta segments. The CDR3 region of rearranged TCR beta genes was amplified from genomic DNA with a multiplex PCR assay. On the Illumina HiSeq System, the amplified TCR beta libraries were sequenced as 87-base-pair reads. The authors' pipeline ran thus. A later analysis tallied some 79 million unique TCR beta chains across the 660 or so repertoires, and some 12 million of those chains were shared by two or more donors. Raw reads were error-corrected and collapsed into unique sequences by a nearest-neighbor algorithm in which closely related sequences were merged to remove PCR and sequencing errors. To assign V, D and J gene segments, CDR3 sequences were aligned to IMGT reference sequences. Each retained sequence needed at least a six-nucleotide match to both a V gene segment and a J gene segment. A rearrangement was called productive if the CDR3 had no stop codons and remained in frame with V and J, and every other rearrangement was called non-productive. CDR3 was defined by IMGT convention, running from the second conserved V-encoded cysteine to the conserved J-encoded phenylalanine. The earlier analysis of a few hundred of the donors excluded sequences that lacked an unambiguous match to a single V gene segment. In an earlier analysis of roughly 600 of the donors, a V segment was called functional when productive rearrangements were above 56.7%, and segregating when the standard deviation between donors exceeded 5%. A statistical classification framework was developed to diagnose cytomegalovirus status using the catalog of TCR beta chain sequences. A later analysis assigned V and J genes by comparing TCR nucleotide sequences with IMGT/GENE-DB human TR gene sequences. A later analysis assigned CDR3 sequences and most-parsimonious VDJ recombination scenarios with the TCRdist pipeline. In a later analysis, each TCR beta chain was defined by its CDR3 amino acid sequence together with its V-gene family, and reads without a unique V-gene family were excluded. A later analysis removed several hundred highly shared, low-generation-probability nucleotide sequences to deal with suspected cross-contamination and a sequencing artifact. A later analysis calculated a clonal expansion index for each public chain from normalized within-repertoire ranks of inferred template counts. In a later analysis, generation probabilities were computed using a VDJ recombination model fitted to out-of-frame rearrangements, and the results were checked against IGoR. Hypergeometric tests were used in a later analysis to score TCR-TCR, TCR-HLA and TCR-CMV co-occurrence, with a repertoire-size bias correction applied to the TCR pairs. A later analysis estimated false discovery rates by permuting HLA or CMV assignments 20 times. In a later analysis, co-occurring TCRs were grouped using DBSCAN, with TCRdist sequence similarity added in when clustering inside HLA-allele-positive subsets. Co-occurrence clustering excluded repertoires with fewer than 30,000 or more than 120,000 public chains, plus five with anomalous nucleotide sharing. Not all clones reach the TCRdb copy of this immuneACCESS table, which keeps in-frame sequences only. Checked studies attribute under half of the gap to unresolved V genes and leave the rest unexplained. V and J calls and clone size are those listed in that table; D and trimming were worked out from the DNA. Across this sample there are 100,000 or so clones, with about 69% seen only once. Roughly 1.2% of the sample is in the top ten clones.

The receptor comes from a man between 40 and 49 years old in good health and CMV-seronegative. The chain links TRBV23-1 with TRBJ1-4, with the D gene too uncertain to name. TRBV23-1 is an open reading frame, and its role is uncertain. The sequencing sample was made of PBMCs. At the DNA level, the sequence is TGCGCCAGCAGTCAATCTCTTCCGCGCTCGTTTTTT. Its translation is CASSQSLPRSFF.